The clone carrying this TCR beta chain was observed at least ten times. Its specificity is unknown. The data were obtained in a study of T-cell reconstitution after alpha-beta-depleted transplantation in children. Findings and limits, study-wide: Some patients owed their high day-60 TCRbeta diversity to surviving recipient T cells and thymic progenitors.

A TCRbeta library incorporating unique molecular identifiers was prepared. TCRdb independently ran MiXCR on the PCR reads; one entry per CDR3 protein. The data show fewer than 150,000 distinct CDR3 sequences, with roughly 9% seen just once and 24% held by the top ten. Trimming took 6 bases from V and 1 from J, leaving 9 bases between them. The CDR3 loop spans 14 amino acids. The V gene's germline CDR1 is MNHEY and CDR2 SVGEGT. The clonotype comes from a girl less than two years old who had a stem cell transplant for combined immunodeficiency, so the T cells may come from the graft donor. The V and J genes are TRBV6-2 or TRBV6-3 and TRBJ2-2; D is uncertain. Sequencing used PBMCs, mostly from graft donor cells, obtained 180 days after TCRalphabeta/CD19-depleted stem cell transplant. The CDR3 DNA reads as TGTGCCAGCAGCCGACCACAGAACACCGGGGAGCTGTTTTTT. Translation: CASSRPQNTGELFF.